The 15 T cell receptor beta chains in this list originate from one sample, sequenced in a study of blood T cell repertoires in COVID-19. The protocol was immunoSEQ multiplex PCR, while the TCRdb copy is restricted to in-frame clones and leaves out a portion. Of some 250,000 clones in the sample, 88% were seen once. The sample was peripheral blood. The receptors shown here come from a woman aged 25 to 39 with acute or convalescent COVID-19.

The chain uses TRBV5-1 and TRBJ1-1; possible D gene TRBD1, 6 bases. Germline CDR1 SGHRS, CDR2 YFSETQ. The length of the CDR3 is 14 residues. V was trimmed by 4 bases and J by 3 bases, leaving 13 bases between them. The CDR3 region is CASSVQGWDTEAFF. The DNA of the CDR3 is TGCGCCAGCAGCGTACAGGGATGGGACACTGAAGCTTTCTTT. The variable domain in full, with the rest retrieved from reference TRBV5-1 and TRBJ1-1, is KAGVTQTPRYLIKTRGQQVTLSCSPISGHRSVSWYQQTPGQGLQFLFEYFSETQRNKGNFPGRFSGRQFSNSRSEMNVSTLELGDSALYLCASSVQGWDTEAFFGQGTRLTVV.

This clone was picked up one time. The gene calls are TRBV7-2 and TRBJ1-4, with a weak D call TRBD1 (6 bases). V was clipped by 2 bases and J by 7 bases, with 14 bases between them. CDR3 length: 15 amino acids. CDR1 SGHTA and CDR2 FQGNSA come from the germline V gene. The CDR3 loop reads CASSLWGGDREKLFF. Written as DNA, the CDR3 is TGTGCCAGCAGCTTATGGGGGGGCGACCGTGAAAAACTGTTTTTT.

The gene calls are TRBV4-3 and TRBJ2-3; TRBD2 matches at 9 bases. V trimming: 3 bases; J trimming: 3 bases; junction bases outside the gene matches: 7. The CDR3 has 16 amino acids. Germline V gene sequence: CDR1 LGHNA, CDR2 YSLEER. The CDR3 reads CASSQALAGLTDTQYF. In DNA, the CDR3 is TGCGCCAGCAGCCAGGCACTAGCGGGTCTTACAGATACGCAGTATTTT.

The genes are TRBV3-1 (or the pseudogene TRBV3-2) and TRBJ2-5, with a tentative D call TRBD2 (5 bases). Trimming removed 7 bases at V and 5 bases at J, with 17 bases between. The CDR3 loop spans 14 amino acids. The germline gives CDR1 LGHDT, CDR2 YNNKEL (reference sequence). Here the CDR3 reads CASTGGVGRETQYF. CDR3 nucleotides: TGTGCCAGCACTGGAGGAGTGGGTCGGGAGACCCAGTACTTC.

This clone was seen a handful of times. This chain uses TRBV19 with TRBJ2-7; possibly TRBD2 for D (6 bases). The CDR3 loop spans 13 amino acids. Germline V gene sequence: CDR1 LNHDA, CDR2 SQIVND (reference sequence). V dropped 4 bases and J dropped 2 bases, with 9 bases sitting between them. The CDR3 sequence: CASSTGGAYEQYF. The CDR3 nucleotides read TGTGCCAGTAGTACGGGCGGGGCCTACGAGCAGTACTTC.

This sequence joins TRBV3-1 (or the pseudogene TRBV3-2) and TRBJ2-2; 14 bases align to TRBD2. Germline trimming cut 4 bases from V and 4 bases from J; bases unmatched to any gene: 11. This CDR3 is built from 19 residues. From germline, CDR1 is LGHDT and CDR2 YNNKEL (reference sequence). CDR3 region: CASSPLEGLAGVGTGELFF. For the CDR3, the DNA is TGTGCCAGCAGCCCCCTCGAGGGACTAGCGGGAGTCGGCACCGGGGAGCTGTTTTTT.

The genes are TRBV6-4 and TRBJ1-1; D possibly corresponds to TRBD1 (6 bases). The germline V and J ends were trimmed by 4 bases and 0 bases, with 9 bases remaining between them. Germline CDR1 reads MRHNA; CDR2 reads SNTAGT. CDR3 length: 14 residues. CDR3 DNA sequence: TGTGCCAGCAGTGCCCAGGGGCTGAACACTGAAGCTTTCTTT. It is translated as CASSAQGLNTEAFF.

This sequence joins TRBV19 and TRBJ2-3; 12 bases match TRBD2. CDR3 length: 15 residues. The V and J ends lost 10 bases and 6 bases, in that order; junction bases with no gene match: 11. Germline loops: CDR1 LNHDA, CDR2 SQIVND (reference sequence). The chain's CDR3 is CATATLAGGPDTQYF. The DNA of the CDR3 is TGTGCCACCGCTACCCTAGCGGGAGGGCCGGATACGCAGTATTTT.

J is TRBJ1-4 and V is TRBV2; D unresolved. This CDR3 is 13 amino acids long. V lost 2 bases and J lost 6, with 7 bases in between. Per the germline V gene, CDR1 is SNHLY and CDR2 is FYNNEI. CDR3 nucleotide sequence: TGTGCCAGCAGTGAAAACAGATATGAAAAACTGTTTTTT. Translation gives CASSENRYEKLFF.

The V call is TRBV10-3, the J call TRBJ2-1; TRBD2 matches at 15 bases. Trimming cost V 5 bases and J 12 bases; bases outside gene matches: 5. The germline V gene encodes CDR1 ENHRY and CDR2 SYGVKD. This CDR3 spans 14 amino acids. This CDR3 is CAISPGLAGGRQFF. The CDR3 coding sequence is TGTGCCATCAGTCCGGGACTAGCGGGAGGCCGGCAGTTCTTC.

This clone was picked up one time. J is TRBJ2-2 and V is TRBV7-8; D remains unclear. CDR1 and CDR2 from the germline V gene are SGHVS and FQNEAQ. The CDR3 contains 12 residues. The V end lost 3 bases, the J end lost 8 bases, and 7 bases lay between the germline ends. The CDR3 spells CASSFEWGELFF. The CDR3 DNA sequence: TGTGCCAGCAGCTTTGAGTGGGGGGAGCTGTTTTTT.

This chain joins TRBV5-8 and TRBJ2-1; 7 bases map to TRBD1. The CDR3 covers 14 residues. Germline V gene sequence: CDR1 SGHTS, CDR2 YDEGEE. After removal of 2 bases from V and 8 bases from J, the junction contained 7 bases not matched to a gene. The CDR3 DNA reads as TGTGCCAGCAGCTTCGGGCAGGGGGTTGATGAGCAGTTCTTC. Amino acid sequence: CASSFGQGVDEQFF.

The V gene is TRBV5-1, the J gene TRBJ2-7, with D perhaps matching TRBD2 (6 bases). CDR1 is SGHRS and CDR2 is YFSETQ in the germline V gene. The CDR3 totals 14 residues. The V end was cut by 3 bases, the J end by 9 bases, with 19 bases between. CDR3 amino acids: CASSSRDLGAGQYF. For the CDR3, the DNA is TGCGCCAGCAGCTCCCGGGACTTAGGTGCGGGGCAGTACTTC. The whole variable domain, remainder taken from reference TRBV5-1 and TRBJ2-7, is KAGVTQTPRYLIKTRGQQVTLSCSPISGHRSVSWYQQTPGQGLQFLFEYFSETQRNKGNFPGRFSGRQFSNSRSEMNVSTLELGDSALYLCASSSRDLGAGQYFGPGTRLTVT.

The chain combines TRBV5-5 with TRBJ2-2; a possible D gene is TRBD1 (6 bases). The CDR3 sequence is 13 residues long. The germline gives CDR1 SGHKS, CDR2 YYEKEE (reference sequence). The V end lost 3 bases, the J end lost 9 bases, and 12 bases lay between the germline ends. The CDR3 DNA reads TGTGCCAGCAGCTGGCCTGGGGGCCGGGAGCTGTTTTTT. Amino acids: CASSWPGGRELFF.

The genes are TRBV29-1 and TRBJ1-2; TRBD1 matches at 8 bases. This CDR3 contains 13 residues. The ends lost 3 bases at V and 4 bases at J; junction bases unmatched: 4. CDR1 is SQVTM, CDR2 ANQGSEA, per germline. The CDR3 nucleotides read TGCAGCGTTGATAGGACAGGGCGCTATGGCTACACCTTC. The encoded protein is CSVDRTGRYGYTF.